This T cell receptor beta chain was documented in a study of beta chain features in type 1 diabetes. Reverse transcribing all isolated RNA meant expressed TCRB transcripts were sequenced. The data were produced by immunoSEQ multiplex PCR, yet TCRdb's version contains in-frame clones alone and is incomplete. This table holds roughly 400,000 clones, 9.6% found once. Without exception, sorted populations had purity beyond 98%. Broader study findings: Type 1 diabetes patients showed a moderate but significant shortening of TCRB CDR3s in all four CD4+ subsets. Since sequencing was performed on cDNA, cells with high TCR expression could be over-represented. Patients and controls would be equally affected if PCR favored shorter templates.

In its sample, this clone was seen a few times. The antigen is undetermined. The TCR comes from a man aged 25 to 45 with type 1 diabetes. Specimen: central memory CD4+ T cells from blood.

CDR3 nucleotides: TGCAGCGGCCGCGGTCCCGGGGATGAGCAGTTCTTC. Translating gives CSGRGPGDEQFF. The chain links TRBV29-1 to TRBJ2-1, with D perhaps matching TRBD2 (5 bases). The germline gives CDR1 SQVTM, CDR2 ANQGSEA. The CDR3 covers 12 residues. Trimming shortened V by 7 bases and J by 8 bases, and 15 bases separated the two germline ends.